These 14 T cell receptor beta chains came from one sample sequenced in a study of T cells in Graves' hyperthyroidism and ophthalmopathy. RNA transcripts yielded amplified TCR beta CDR3 regions. Using the HTBI primer set, a first-round RT-PCR was run on the TCR CDR3. In TCRdb, the multiplex PCR reads were re-called with MiXCR into one record per CDR3 protein. Among about 360,000 distinct CDR3 sequences listed, about 20% were seen once. Sequencing was performed on blood. The receptors shown here come from a woman aged 18 to 35 with Graves' hyperthyroidism.

This clonotype was recorded at least ten times. The chain has TRBV9 and TRBJ1-1, with a tentative D call TRBD1 (5 bases). V lost 3 bases and J lost 1, with 13 bases in between. Germline CDR1 SGDLS, CDR2 YYNGEE. This CDR3 is 15 amino acids long. CDR3 nucleotide sequence: TGTGCCAGCAGCGGGAGGGGTGGGCGGAACACTGAAGCTTTCTTT. Amino acid sequence: CASSGRGGRNTEAFF.

This clonotype has ten or more counts. This chain connects TRBV4-1 to TRBJ1-1; D is ambiguous. Germline V gene lookup returns CDR1 MGHRA and CDR2 YSYEKL. Trimming took 4 bases from V and 6 from J, leaving 12 bases between them. This CDR3 region has 13 residues. The DNA for the CDR3 is TGCGCCAGCAGCCGGGCGGGGAGCTCTGAAGCTTTCTTT. Translated, it gives CASSRAGSSEAFF.

The table lists this clonotype with many counts. The genes are TRBV5-1 and TRBJ2-5, with 10 bases fitting TRBD1. Germline CDR1 SGHRS, CDR2 YFSETQ. The CDR3 covers 15 residues. V was pared by 5 bases and J by 1 base, with 5 bases of the junction left unmatched. The CDR3 DNA reads TGCGCCAGCAGGGAGAGGACAGGGGGCCAAGAGACCCAGTACTTC. It yields the protein CASRERTGGQETQYF.

This rearrangement joins TRBV11-2 to TRBJ2-7, with 7 positions matching TRBD2. Unmatched junction bases numbered 10, after V lost 3 bases and J lost 2 bases. The germline V gene has CDR1 SGHAT and CDR2 FQNNGV. CDR3 length equals 16 residues. The CDR3 sequence is CASSLGLPGGAYEQYF. CDR3 sequence (DNA): TGTGCCAGCAGCTTGGGTCTACCGGGGGGTGCCTACGAGCAGTACTTC.

Details on this clonotype: With a much larger clone just one base away, this may be a read error. The chain employs TRBV9 and TRBJ1-5; maybe TRBD1 (5 bases). Germline CDR1 reads SGDLS; CDR2 reads YYNGEE. The CDR3 contains 16 residues. V dropped 4 bases and J dropped 4 bases, with 18 bases sitting between them. CDR3 bases: TGTGCCAGCAGCCTAGACGGCCGCGGGGGTAATCAGCCCCAGCATTTT. Translation: CASSLDGRGGNQPQHF.

At least ten counts were recorded for this clonotype. The V call is TRBV6-5, the J call TRBJ2-7; the D call may be TRBD1 or TRBD2 (5 bases each). The CDR3 sequence is 15 residues long. V gave up 0 bases and J gave up 6 bases, with 15 bases separating them. Germline V gene data show CDR1 as MNHEY and CDR2 as SVGAGI. The CDR3 sequence: CASSYSGKTAVEQYF. DNA for the CDR3: TGTGCCAGCAGTTACTCGGGCAAGACAGCGGTCGAGCAGTACTTC.

This clonotype came up many times. The rearrangement links TRBV2 to TRBJ1-4, with 9 positions matching TRBD1. Unmatched junction bases numbered 11, after V lost 8 bases and J lost 7 bases. Germline-derived CDR1 and CDR2 are SNHLY and FYNNEI. This CDR3 is built from 15 residues. CDR3 DNA sequence: TGTGCCAGCGGAAGGGAGGGACAGGGAGGTGAAAAACTGTTTTTT. Encoded protein: CASGREGQGGEKLFF.

This clonotype was seen ten or more times. The chain has TRBV6-1 and TRBJ2-4; 7 nucleotides align to TRBD1. Germline assignment: CDR1 MNHNS and CDR2 SASEGT. V gave up 5 bases and J gave up 0 bases; unmatched junction bases: 7. The CDR3 loop spans 16 amino acids. The CDR3 coding sequence is TGTGCCAGCAGTCCCACGGACAGGCTAGCCAAAAACATTCAGTACTTC. Encoded protein: CASSPTDRLAKNIQYF.

This clonotype was detected ten times or more. The gene calls are TRBV6-1 and TRBJ1-5; D is uncertain. From germline, CDR1 is MNHNS and CDR2 SASEGT. Trimming took 9 bases from V and 4 from J, leaving 16 bases between them. The CDR3 consists of 14 residues. The CDR3 sequence is CASSMEWFNQPQHF. For the CDR3, the DNA is TGTGCCAGTTCCATGGAGTGGTTTAATCAGCCCCAGCATTTT.

In this sample, this clonotype turned up many times. This chain links TRBV29-1 with TRBJ2-7, with D perhaps assigned TRBD1 or TRBD2 (5 bases each). Germline lookup yields CDR1 SQVTM and CDR2 ANQGSEA. The CDR3 sequence is 14 residues long. V was cut by 3 bases and J by 2 bases, with 14 bases left in between. The CDR3 region is CSVDPGPRPYEQYF. The CDR3, as DNA: TGCAGCGTTGATCCGGGACCCCGGCCCTACGAGCAGTACTTC.

This clonotype was counted at least ten times. The rearrangement links TRBV7-9 to TRBJ2-7, with D possibly matching TRBD2 (7 bases). CDR3 size: 14 residues. CDR1 and CDR2 from the germline V gene are SEHNR and FQNEAQ (reference sequence). V was pared by 5 bases and J by 5 bases, with 16 bases between. The CDR3: CASSLGGGDNEQYF. CDR3 DNA sequence: TGTGCCAGCAGCCTGGGAGGGGGGGACAACGAGCAGTACTTC.

J is TRBJ2-7 and V is TRBV7-8, with 13 bases aligning to TRBD2. Germline V gene data show CDR1 as SGHVS and CDR2 as FQNEAQ. The V gene end was trimmed by 5 bases and the J gene end by 2 bases; junction bases not matched to a gene: 3. CDR3 length: 15 amino acids. The CDR3 here is CASSETSGRTYEQYF. As DNA, the CDR3 is TGTGCCAGCAGCGAGACTAGCGGGAGGACCTACGAGCAGTACTTC. Combining the CDR3 with reference TRBV7-8 and TRBJ2-7 gives the whole variable domain GAGVSQSPRYKVAKRGQDVALRCDPISGHVSLFWYQQALGQGPEFLTYFQNEAQLDKSGLPSDRFFAERPEGSVSTLKIQRTQQEDSAVYLCASSETSGRTYEQYFGPGTRLTVT.

This clonotype was found many times. This chain links TRBV11-1 with TRBJ2-5; D gene ambiguous. The germline V gene has CDR1 SGHAT and CDR2 FQDESV (reference sequence). The CDR3 totals 13 residues. V lost 5 bases and J 5 bases, leaving 12 bases between the germline ends. The CDR3: CASSPHLRETQYF. CDR3 in DNA: TGTGCCAGCAGCCCCCACCTGAGGGAGACCCAGTACTTC.

In this sample, this clonotype turned up many times. CDR3: CASSVEYGTEAFF. In DNA, the CDR3 is TGTGCCAGCAGCGTAGAGTATGGGACTGAAGCTTTCTTT. This chain links TRBV9 with TRBJ1-1; D not resolved. Germline V gene data show CDR1 as SGDLS and CDR2 as YYNGEE. With 0 bases removed from V and 5 bases from J, the gap between germline ends came to 8 bases. The length of the CDR3 is 13 residues.